This TCR beta chain stems from a study of T cell responses to AZD1222 COVID-19 vaccine. Study-level background: Second-dose schedules of about 4 or about 12 weeks were combined.

Sequencing used immunoSEQ multiplex PCR; TCRdb keeps in-frame clones, though not all of them. The sample gives roughly 170,000 clones, just over 85% of which show up once; 0.4% to 0.5% is in the top ten. The germline gives CDR1 ENHRY, CDR2 SYGVKD. The V end was cut by 4 bases, the J end by 4 bases, with 10 bases between. This CDR3 comprises 13 residues. The starting material was peripheral blood, obtained on day 0 of AZD1222 vaccination. This receptor was identified in an adult in good health. This rearrangement joins TRBV10-3 to TRBJ1-2; D gene uncertain. In DNA, the CDR3 is TGTGCCATCAGTGCCGGGGTTGGCTATGGCTACACCTTC. As protein: CAISAGVGYGYTF.